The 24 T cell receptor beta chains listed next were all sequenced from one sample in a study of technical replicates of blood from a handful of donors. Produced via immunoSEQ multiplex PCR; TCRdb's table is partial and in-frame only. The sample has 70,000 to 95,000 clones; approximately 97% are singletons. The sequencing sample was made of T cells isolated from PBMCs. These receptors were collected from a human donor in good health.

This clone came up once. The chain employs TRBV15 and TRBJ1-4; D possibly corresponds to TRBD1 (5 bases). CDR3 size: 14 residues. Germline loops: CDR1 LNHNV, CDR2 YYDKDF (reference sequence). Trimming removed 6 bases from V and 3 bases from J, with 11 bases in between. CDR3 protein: CATRMGPANEKLFF. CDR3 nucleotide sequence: TGTGCCACCAGGATGGGGCCGGCTAATGAAAAACTGTTTTTT.

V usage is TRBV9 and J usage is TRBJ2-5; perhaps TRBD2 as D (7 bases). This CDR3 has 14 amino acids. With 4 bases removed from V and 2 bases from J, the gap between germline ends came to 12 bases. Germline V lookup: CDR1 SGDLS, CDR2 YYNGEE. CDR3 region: CASSLGGGQETQYF. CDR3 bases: TGTGCCAGCAGCTTAGGGGGGGGACAAGAGACCCAGTACTTC.

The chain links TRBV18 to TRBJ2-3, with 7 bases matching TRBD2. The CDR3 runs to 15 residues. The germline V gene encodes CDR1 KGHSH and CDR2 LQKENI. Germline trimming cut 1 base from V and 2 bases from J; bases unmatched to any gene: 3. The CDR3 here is CASSPQGGDTDTQYF. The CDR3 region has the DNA TGTGCCAGCTCACCACAGGGAGGGGACACAGATACGCAGTATTTT.

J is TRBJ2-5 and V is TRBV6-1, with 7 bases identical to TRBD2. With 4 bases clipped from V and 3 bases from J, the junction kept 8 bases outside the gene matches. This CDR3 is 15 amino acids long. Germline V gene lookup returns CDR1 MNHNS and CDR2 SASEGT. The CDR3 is CASSASLGGEETQYF. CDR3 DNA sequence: TGTGCCAGCAGTGCATCCTTGGGGGGGGAAGAGACCCAGTACTTC.

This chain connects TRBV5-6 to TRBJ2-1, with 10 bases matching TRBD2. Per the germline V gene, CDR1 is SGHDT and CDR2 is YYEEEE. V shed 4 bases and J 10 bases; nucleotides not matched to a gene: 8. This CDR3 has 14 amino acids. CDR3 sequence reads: CASSPPGTSVEQFF. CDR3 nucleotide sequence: TGTGCCAGCAGCCCCCCCGGGACTAGCGTGGAGCAGTTCTTC.

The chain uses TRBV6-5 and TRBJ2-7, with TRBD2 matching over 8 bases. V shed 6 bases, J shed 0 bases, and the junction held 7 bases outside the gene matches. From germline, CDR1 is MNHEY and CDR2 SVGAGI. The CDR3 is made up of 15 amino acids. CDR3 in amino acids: CASSLTGTSSYEQYF. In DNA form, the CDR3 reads TGTGCCAGCAGCCTCACCGGGACTAGCTCCTACGAGCAGTACTTC.

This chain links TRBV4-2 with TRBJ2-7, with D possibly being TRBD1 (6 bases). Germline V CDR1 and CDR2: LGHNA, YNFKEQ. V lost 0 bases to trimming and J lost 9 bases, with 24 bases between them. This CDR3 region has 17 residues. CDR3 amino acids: CASSQEVIGQTYEGQYF. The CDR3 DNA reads TGTGCCAGCAGCCAAGAAGTTATCGGACAGACCTACGAGGGGCAGTACTTC.

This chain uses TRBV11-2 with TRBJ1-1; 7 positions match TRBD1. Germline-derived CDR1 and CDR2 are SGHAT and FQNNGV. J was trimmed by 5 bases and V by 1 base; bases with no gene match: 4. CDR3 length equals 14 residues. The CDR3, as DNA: TGTGCCAGCAGCTTAGTCGGCAGGGGGACTGAAGCTTTCTTT. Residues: CASSLVGRGTEAFF.

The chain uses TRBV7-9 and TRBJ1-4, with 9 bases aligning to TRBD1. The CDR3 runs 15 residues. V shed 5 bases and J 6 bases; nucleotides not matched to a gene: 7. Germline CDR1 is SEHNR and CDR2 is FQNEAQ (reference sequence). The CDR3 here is CASSRTGGAYEKLFF. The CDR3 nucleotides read TGTGCCAGCAGCCGCACAGGGGGCGCTTATGAAAAACTGTTTTTT.

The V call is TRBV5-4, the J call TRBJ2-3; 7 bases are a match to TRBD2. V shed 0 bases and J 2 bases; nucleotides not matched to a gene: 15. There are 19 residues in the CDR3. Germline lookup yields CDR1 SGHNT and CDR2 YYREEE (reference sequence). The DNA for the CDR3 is TGTGCCAGCAGCTTGGGACCGGCTACTAGCGCCTTCACCACAGATACGCAGTATTTT. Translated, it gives CASSLGPATSAFTTDTQYF. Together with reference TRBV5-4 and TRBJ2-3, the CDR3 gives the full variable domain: ETGVTQSPTHLIKTRGQQVTLRCSSQSGHNTVSWYQQALGQGPQFIFQYYREEENGRGNFPPRFSGLQFPNYSSELNVNALELDDSALYLCASSLGPATSAFTTDTQYFGPGTRLTVL.

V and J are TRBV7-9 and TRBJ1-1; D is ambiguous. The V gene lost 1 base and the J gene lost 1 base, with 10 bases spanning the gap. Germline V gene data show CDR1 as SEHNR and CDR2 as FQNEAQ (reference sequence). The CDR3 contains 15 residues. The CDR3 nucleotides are TGTGCCAGCAGCTTAGTTGGTGCCGGGAACACTGAAGCTTTCTTT. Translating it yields CASSLVGAGNTEAFF.

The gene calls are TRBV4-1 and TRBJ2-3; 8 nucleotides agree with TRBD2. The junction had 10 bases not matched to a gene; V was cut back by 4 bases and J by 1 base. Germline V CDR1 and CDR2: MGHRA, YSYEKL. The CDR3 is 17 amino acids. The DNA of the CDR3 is TGCGCCAGCAGCCTTCACCAGGCGGGAGGTGGCACAGATACGCAGTATTTT. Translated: CASSLHQAGGGTDTQYF.

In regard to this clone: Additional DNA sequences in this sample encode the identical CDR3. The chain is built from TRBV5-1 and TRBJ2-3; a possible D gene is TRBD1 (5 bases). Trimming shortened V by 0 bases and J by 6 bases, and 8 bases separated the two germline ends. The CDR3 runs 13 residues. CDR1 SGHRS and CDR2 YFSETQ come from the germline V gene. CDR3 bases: TGCGCCAGCAGCTTGGGGGGCGCCGATACGCAGTATTTT. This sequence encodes CASSLGGADTQYF.

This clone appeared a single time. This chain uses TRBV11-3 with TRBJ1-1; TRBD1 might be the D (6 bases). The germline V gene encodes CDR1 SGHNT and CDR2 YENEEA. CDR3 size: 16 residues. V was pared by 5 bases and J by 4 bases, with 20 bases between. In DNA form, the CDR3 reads TGTGCCAGCAGCCCCAGGAGGGGGGGGCAAGGCACTGAAGCTTTCTTT. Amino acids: CASSPRRGGQGTEAFF.

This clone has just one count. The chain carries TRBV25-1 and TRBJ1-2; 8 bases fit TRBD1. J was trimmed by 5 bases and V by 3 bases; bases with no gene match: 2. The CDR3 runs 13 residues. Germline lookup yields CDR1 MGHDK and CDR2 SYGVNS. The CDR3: CASSDRGLYGYTF. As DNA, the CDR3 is TGTGCCAGCAGTGACAGGGGGCTTTATGGCTACACCTTC.

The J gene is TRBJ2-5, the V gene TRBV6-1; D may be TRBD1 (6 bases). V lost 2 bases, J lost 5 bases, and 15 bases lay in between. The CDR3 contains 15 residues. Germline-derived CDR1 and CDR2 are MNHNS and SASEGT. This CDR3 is CASSENVGAHETQYF. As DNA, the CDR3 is TGTGCCAGCAGTGAAAATGTGGGGGCTCATGAGACCCAGTACTTC.

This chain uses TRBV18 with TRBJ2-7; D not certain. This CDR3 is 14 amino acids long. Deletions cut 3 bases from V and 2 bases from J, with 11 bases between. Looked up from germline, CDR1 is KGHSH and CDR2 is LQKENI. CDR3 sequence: CASSPVSQTYEQYF. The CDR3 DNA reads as TGTGCCAGCTCACCGGTCTCACAGACCTACGAGCAGTACTTC. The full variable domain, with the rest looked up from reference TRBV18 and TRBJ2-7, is NAGVMQNPRHLVRRRGQEARLRCSPMKGHSHVYWYRQLPEEGLKFMVYLQKENIIDESGMPKERFSAEFPKEGPSILRIQQVVRGDSAAYFCASSPVSQTYEQYFGPGTRLTVT.

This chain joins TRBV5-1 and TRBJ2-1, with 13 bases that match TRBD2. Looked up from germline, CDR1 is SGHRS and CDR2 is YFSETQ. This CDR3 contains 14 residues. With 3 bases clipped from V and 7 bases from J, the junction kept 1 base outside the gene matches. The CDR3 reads CASSSGLAGNEQFF. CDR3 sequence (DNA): TGCGCCAGCAGCTCGGGACTAGCGGGGAATGAGCAGTTCTTC.

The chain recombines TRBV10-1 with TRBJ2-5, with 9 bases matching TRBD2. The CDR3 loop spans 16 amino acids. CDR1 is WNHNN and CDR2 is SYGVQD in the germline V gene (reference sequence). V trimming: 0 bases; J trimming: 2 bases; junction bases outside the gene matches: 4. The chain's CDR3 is CASSESVAGAQETQYF. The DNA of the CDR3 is TGCGCCAGCAGTGAGTCCGTAGCGGGAGCGCAAGAGACCCAGTACTTC.

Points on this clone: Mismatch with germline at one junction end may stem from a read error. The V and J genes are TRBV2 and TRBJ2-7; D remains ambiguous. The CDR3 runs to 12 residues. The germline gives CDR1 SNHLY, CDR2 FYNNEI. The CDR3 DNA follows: TGTGCTAGCAGTGAGTGGCTGTACGAGCAGTACTTC. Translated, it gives CASSEWLYEQYF.

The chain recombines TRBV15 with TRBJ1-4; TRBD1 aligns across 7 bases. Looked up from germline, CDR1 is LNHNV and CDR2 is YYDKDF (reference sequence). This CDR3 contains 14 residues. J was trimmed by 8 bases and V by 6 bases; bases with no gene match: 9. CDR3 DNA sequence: TGTGCCACCAGACCGGACAGGATGGAGGAAAAACTGTTTTTT. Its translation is CATRPDRMEEKLFF.

DNA of the CDR3: TGCGCCAGCAGCTCCACGTCGGGGAACACTGAAGCTTTCTTT. Protein: CASSSTSGNTEAFF. This chain connects TRBV5-1 to TRBJ1-1; no firm D call. This CDR3 has 14 residues. Trimming stripped 3 bases from V and 1 base from J, with 10 bases between. Germline V lookup: CDR1 SGHRS, CDR2 YFSETQ.

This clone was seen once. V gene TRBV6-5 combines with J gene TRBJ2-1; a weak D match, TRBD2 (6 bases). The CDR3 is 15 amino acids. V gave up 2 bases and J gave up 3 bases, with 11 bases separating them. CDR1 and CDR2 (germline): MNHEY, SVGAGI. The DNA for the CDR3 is TGTGCCAGCAGTTACGGTAGCGGCCACTACAATGAGCAGTTCTTC. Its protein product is CASSYGSGHYNEQFF.

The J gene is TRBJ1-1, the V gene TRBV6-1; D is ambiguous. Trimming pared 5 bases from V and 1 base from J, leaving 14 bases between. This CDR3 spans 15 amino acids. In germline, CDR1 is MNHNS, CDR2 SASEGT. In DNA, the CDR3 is TGTGCCAGCAGTCCCGGCGGGGTCAGGAACACTGAAGCTTTCTTT. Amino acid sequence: CASSPGGVRNTEAFF.